This T cell receptor (beta chain) was profiled in a study of monozygotic twins with inflammatory bowel disease. This CDR3 has 14 residues. Germline assignment: CDR1 MNHEY and CDR2 SVGEGT. Template switching was used to attach UMIs, which incorporated a 6-nucleotide sample barcode. No DNA is given; TCRdb re-called the 5' RACE reads and lists each CDR3 protein once. Here the sample table reports 120,000 to 150,000 distinct CDR3 sequences. The TCR sequence derives from a human donor with ulcerative colitis or Crohn's disease, or a healthy co-twin of an affected twin (not recorded which). The sample consisted of blood. V and J are TRBV6-2 or TRBV6-3 and TRBJ2-7; no DNA is available, so the TRBD1 call from TCRdb remains unchecked. CDR3 residues: CASNLDSLTYEQYF.